A single sample is the source of the 12 T cell receptor beta chains below, sequenced in a study of blood T cell repertoires in COVID-19. Clones were read by immunoSEQ multiplex PCR, and TCRdb kept only the in-frame ones, dropping some. Of roughly 20,000 clones in the sample, roughly 91% were seen once. Sequenced sample: peripheral blood. Source of these receptors: a human donor in a cohort sampled during active COVID-19.

This clone occurred once. The chain employs TRBV18 and TRBJ1-6; 8 bases are shared with TRBD1. Per the germline V gene, CDR1 is KGHSH and CDR2 is LQKENI. The CDR3 spans 16 residues. V shed 3 bases and J 7 bases; nucleotides not matched to a gene: 8. CDR3 sequence: CASSPQPGGENSPLHF. CDR3 DNA sequence: TGTGCCAGCTCACCGCAACCAGGGGGCGAAAATTCACCCCTCCACTTT.

V and J are TRBV7-2 and TRBJ2-2, with a weak D call TRBD1 (5 bases). Germline CDR1 SGHTA, CDR2 FQGNSA. V lost 2 bases, J lost 7 bases, and 14 bases lay in between. The CDR3 is 15 residues long. CDR3 protein: CASSLILGRNGELFF. CDR3 DNA: TGTGCCAGCAGCTTAATCCTGGGGCGGAACGGGGAGCTGTTTTTT.

The chain uses TRBV29-1 and TRBJ1-2, with a tentative D call TRBD1 (6 bases). The V gene lost 7 bases and the J gene lost 0 bases, with 15 bases spanning the gap. This CDR3 contains 14 residues. Germline CDR1 and CDR2: SQVTM and ANQGSEA. CDR3: CSAAETGTNYGYTF. The CDR3 DNA reads TGCAGCGCTGCGGAGACAGGAACTAACTATGGCTACACCTTC.

The chain has TRBV4-1 and TRBJ2-2; D remains unclear. The V end was cut by 0 bases, the J end by 0 bases, with 8 bases between. CDR1 and CDR2 (germline): MGHRA, YSYEKL. CDR3 length: 16 residues. The chain's CDR3 is CASSQEFPANTGELFF. The CDR3 coding sequence is TGCGCCAGCAGCCAAGAGTTTCCGGCGAACACCGGGGAGCTGTTTTTT.

J is TRBJ2-7 and V is TRBV18, with 7 nucleotides matching TRBD1. The CDR3 contains 13 residues. With 5 bases clipped from V and 2 bases from J, the junction kept 3 bases outside the gene matches. The germline V gene has CDR1 KGHSH and CDR2 LQKENI. CDR3 bases: TGTGCCAGCTCAAGGGGACAGACCTACGAGCAGTACTTC. The encoded protein is CASSRGQTYEQYF.

The chain joins TRBV18 to TRBJ1-5; perhaps TRBD1 as D (5 bases). Germline V gene data show CDR1 as KGHSH and CDR2 as LQKENI. Trimming took off 2 bases at V and 2 bases at J, with 13 bases between the two ends. The CDR3 totals 16 residues. The CDR3 bases are TGTGCCAGCTCACCAACGGGGGGGGGAGGCAATCAGCCCCAGCATTTT. Its protein is CASSPTGGGGNQPQHF.

V gene TRBV19 combines with J gene TRBJ2-2, with D possibly TRBD2 on 5 matching bases. CDR1 and CDR2 from the germline V gene are LNHDA and SQIVND (reference sequence). Trimming took 7 bases from V and 4 from J, leaving 16 bases between them. There are 15 residues in the CDR3. The CDR3 loop is CASTWTGRITGELFF. The CDR3 region has the DNA TGTGCCAGTACGTGGACGGGAAGGATCACCGGGGAGCTGTTTTTT.

The CDR3 DNA reads TGTGCCATCAGGAGACAGACGAACGGGGAGCTGTTTTTT. This codes for CAIRRQTNGELFF. The chain couples TRBV10-3 to TRBJ2-2, with D possibly being TRBD1 (5 bases). The CDR3 sequence is 13 residues long. The V end lost 6 bases, the J end lost 7 bases, and 12 bases lay between the germline ends. The germline gives CDR1 ENHRY, CDR2 SYGVKD.

J is TRBJ2-3 and V is TRBV5-1; possible D gene TRBD2, 6 bases. Germline loops: CDR1 SGHRS, CDR2 YFSETQ. Between the trimmed V and J ends, which lost 2 bases and 5 bases, there was a span of 12 bases. The CDR3 contains 14 residues. Here the CDR3 DNA reads TGCGCCAGCAGCTTCTCTGGGACTGGAGATACGCAGTATTTT. This gives the protein CASSFSGTGDTQYF.

The V call is TRBV14, the J call TRBJ2-1; 11 bases line up with TRBD2. CDR3 length equals 14 residues. The J segment lost 7 bases and the V segment lost 4 bases, leaving 3 bases of the junction unmatched. Germline loops: CDR1 SGHDN, CDR2 FVKESK. This CDR3 reads CASSPRTSGNEQFF. The CDR3 DNA follows: TGTGCCAGCAGCCCACGGACTAGCGGGAATGAGCAGTTCTTC. Combining the CDR3 with reference TRBV14 and TRBJ2-1 gives the whole variable domain EAGVTQFPSHSVIEKGQTVTLRCDPISGHDNLYWYRRVMGKEIKFLLHFVKESKQDESGMPNNRFLAERTGGTYSTLKVQPAELEDSGVYFCASSPRTSGNEQFFGPGTRLTVL.

The rearrangement joins TRBV11-2 to TRBJ2-7; 13 positions match TRBD2. Per germline, CDR1 SGHAT and CDR2 FQNNGV. Trimming cost V 1 base and J 3 bases; bases outside gene matches: 0. This CDR3 region has 15 residues. CDR3 protein: CASSLGTSGSYEQYF. The CDR3 nucleotides read TGTGCCAGCAGCTTAGGGACTAGCGGGAGCTACGAGCAGTACTTC.

This clone was recorded a few times. The chain has TRBV3-1 (or the pseudogene TRBV3-2) and TRBJ2-1; D gene unclear. Deletions cut 1 base from V and 9 bases from J, with 13 bases between. Germline CDR1 reads LGHDT; CDR2 reads YNNKEL (reference sequence). This CDR3 contains 14 residues. This chain's CDR3 is CASSQVLSRSEQFF. CDR3 DNA sequence: TGTGCCAGCAGCCAAGTACTATCGCGGAGTGAGCAGTTCTTC.